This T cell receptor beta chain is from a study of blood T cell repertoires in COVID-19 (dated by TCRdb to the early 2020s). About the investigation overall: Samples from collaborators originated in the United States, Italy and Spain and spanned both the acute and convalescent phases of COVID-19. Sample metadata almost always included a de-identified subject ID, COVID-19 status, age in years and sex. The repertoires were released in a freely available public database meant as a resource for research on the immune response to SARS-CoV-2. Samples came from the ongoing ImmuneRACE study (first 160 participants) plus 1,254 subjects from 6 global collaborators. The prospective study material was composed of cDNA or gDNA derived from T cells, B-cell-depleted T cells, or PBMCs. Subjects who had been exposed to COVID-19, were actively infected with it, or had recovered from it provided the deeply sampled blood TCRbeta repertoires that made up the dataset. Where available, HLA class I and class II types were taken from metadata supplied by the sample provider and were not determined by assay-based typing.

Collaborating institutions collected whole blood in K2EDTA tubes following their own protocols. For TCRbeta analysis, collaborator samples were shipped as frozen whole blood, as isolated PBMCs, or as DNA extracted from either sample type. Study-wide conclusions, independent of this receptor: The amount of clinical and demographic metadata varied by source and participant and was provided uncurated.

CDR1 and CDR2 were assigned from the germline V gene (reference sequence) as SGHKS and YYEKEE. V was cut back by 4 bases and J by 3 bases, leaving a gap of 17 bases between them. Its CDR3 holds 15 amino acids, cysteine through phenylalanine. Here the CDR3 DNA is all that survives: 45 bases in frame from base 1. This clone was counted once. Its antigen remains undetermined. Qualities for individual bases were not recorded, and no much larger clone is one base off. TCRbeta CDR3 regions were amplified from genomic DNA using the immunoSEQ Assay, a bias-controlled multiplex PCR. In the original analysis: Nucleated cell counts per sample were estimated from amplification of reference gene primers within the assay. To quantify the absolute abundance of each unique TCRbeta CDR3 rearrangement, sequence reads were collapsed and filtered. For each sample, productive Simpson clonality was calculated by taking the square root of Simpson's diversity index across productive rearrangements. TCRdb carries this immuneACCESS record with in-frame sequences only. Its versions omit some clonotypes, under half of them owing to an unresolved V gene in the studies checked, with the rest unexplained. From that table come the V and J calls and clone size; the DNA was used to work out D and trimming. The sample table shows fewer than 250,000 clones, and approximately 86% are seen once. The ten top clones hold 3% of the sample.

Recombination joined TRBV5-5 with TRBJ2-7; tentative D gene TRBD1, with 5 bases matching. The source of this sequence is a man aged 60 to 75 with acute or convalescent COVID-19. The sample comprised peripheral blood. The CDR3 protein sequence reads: CASSLDDRRDYEQYF. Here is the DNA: TGTGCCAGCAGCCTGGACGACAGAAGGGACTACGAGCAGTACTTC.